The 17 T cell receptor beta chains below come from one sample, sequenced in a study of blood T cell repertoires in COVID-19. Measured with immunoSEQ multiplex PCR; TCRdb has only the in-frame clones, and not every one. The table includes roughly 21,000 clones, 75% to 90% detected once. The sequenced material came from peripheral blood. All receptors come from a human donor with acute or convalescent COVID-19. The donor label of this sample is uncertain.

The J gene is TRBJ1-1, the V gene TRBV7-3, with 7 nucleotides matching TRBD1. Germline trimming cut 0 bases from V and 1 base from J; bases unmatched to any gene: 2. Germline CDR1 and CDR2: SGHTA and FQGTGA. The CDR3 extends over 15 amino acids. The CDR3 sequence is CASSLTGGENTEAFF. The CDR3 DNA follows: TGTGCCAGCAGCTTAACAGGGGGCGAGAACACTGAAGCTTTCTTT.

This chain links TRBV4-3 with TRBJ1-6; 9 bases agree with TRBD1. V lost 5 bases and J lost 9; bases outside the gene matches: 8. The CDR3 extends over 15 amino acids. Germline loops: CDR1 LGHNA, CDR2 YSLEER. CDR3 nucleotide sequence: TGCGCCAGCAGCTCTCGACAGGGGGAGAGTTCACCCCTCCACTTT. Residues: CASSSRQGESSPLHF.

The rearrangement uses TRBV4-1 and TRBJ2-2; the D gene is possibly TRBD2 (6 bases). The CDR3 has 14 amino acids. V lost 1 base, J lost 4 bases, and 7 bases lay in between. Germline V lookup: CDR1 MGHRA, CDR2 YSYEKL. The CDR3 DNA reads TGCGCCAGCAGCCAAGGCGGGATCACCGGGGAGCTGTTTTTT. It yields the protein CASSQGGITGELFF.

The rearrangement links TRBV3-1 (or the pseudogene TRBV3-2) to TRBJ1-5, with D unresolved. Trimming shortened V by 1 base and J by 0 bases, and 10 bases separated the two germline ends. The CDR3 is 16 amino acids. Germline CDR1 LGHDT, CDR2 YNNKEL (reference sequence). CDR3 amino acids: CASSQVSGNSNQPQHF. CDR3 in DNA: TGTGCCAGCAGCCAAGTCTCGGGGAATAGCAATCAGCCCCAGCATTTT.

The chain joins TRBV30 to TRBJ1-3; no clear D gene. V gave up 2 bases and J gave up 8 bases, with 13 bases separating them. The CDR3 covers 13 residues. CDR1 and CDR2 (germline): GTSNPN, SVGIG (reference sequence). CDR3 residues: CAWSFSPGYTIYF. The CDR3 DNA reads as TGTGCCTGGAGTTTTTCCCCAGGTTACACCATATATTTT.

The V gene is TRBV3-1 (or the pseudogene TRBV3-2), the J gene TRBJ2-1; 8 positions match TRBD2. CDR1 is LGHDT and CDR2 is YNNKEL in the germline V gene (reference sequence). V lost 0 bases and J lost 3; bases outside the gene matches: 4. This CDR3 contains 16 residues. CDR3 in DNA: TGTGCCAGCAGCCAAGATAGCGGGACGGTCTACAATGAGCAGTTCTTC. The encoded protein is CASSQDSGTVYNEQFF.

This clone was seen only once. The CDR3 sequence is CASSLTSGGDYTF. The CDR3, as DNA: TGTGCCAGCAGCCTCACTTCAGGGGGCGACTACACCTTC. This chain links TRBV11-3 with TRBJ1-2; 8 bases agree with TRBD1. Losses at the gene ends were 5 bases for V and 10 bases for J; bases not matched to a gene: 9. This CDR3 spans 13 amino acids. The germline gives CDR1 SGHNT, CDR2 YENEEA.

The rearrangement uses TRBV21-1 and TRBJ1-5. TRBV21-1 represents a pseudogene. This CDR3 comprises 18 residues. CDR3 sequence reads: CASSNVAWPVNSNQPQHF. In nucleotides, the CDR3 is TGTGCCAGCAGCAACGTAGCTTGGCCAGTTAATAGCAATCAGCCCCAGCATTTT.

The rearrangement links TRBV3-1 (or the pseudogene TRBV3-2) to TRBJ2-1; D ambiguous. The V gene's germline CDR1 is LGHDT and CDR2 YNNKEL (reference sequence). The V end was cut by 0 bases, the J end by 12 bases, with 15 bases between. This CDR3 region has 14 residues. CDR3 region: CASSQDHQSGRQFF. CDR3 nucleotide sequence: TGTGCCAGCAGCCAAGATCACCAATCAGGCCGGCAGTTCTTC.

There are a few counts of this clone. The chain couples TRBV9 to TRBJ2-2, with D perhaps TRBD2 (6 bases). Germline lookup yields CDR1 SGDLS and CDR2 YYNGEE. The ends were cut back, 4 bases at V and 1 base at J, with 11 bases in the middle. The CDR3 is 15 amino acids. The CDR3 nucleotides read TGTGCCAGCAGCTCTCCGCGGGGGAACACCGGGGAGCTGTTTTTT. Translated: CASSSPRGNTGELFF. Looking up the rest from reference TRBV9 and TRBJ2-2 gives the full variable domain: DSGVTQTPKHLITATGQRVTLRCSPRSGDLSVYWYQQSLDQGLQFLIQYYNGEERAKGNILERFSAQQFPDLHSELNLSSLELGDSALYFCASSSPRGNTGELFFGEGSRLTVL.

The chain has TRBV21-1 and TRBJ1-6. TRBV21-1 is a known pseudogene. The CDR3 consists of 14 residues. Written as DNA, the CDR3 is TGTGCCAGCAGCAATTGGGAGGATAATTCACCCCTCCACTTT. Amino acids: CASSNWEDNSPLHF.

The rearrangement links TRBV7-9 to TRBJ2-4; TRBD1 matches at 7 bases. Trimming removed 0 bases from V and 14 bases from J; junction bases left unmatched: 4. CDR3 length equals 12 residues. Germline-derived CDR1 and CDR2 are SEHNR and FQNEAQ (reference sequence). The CDR3 DNA reads TGTGCCAGCAGCTTAGCATCCGGACAGGAGTACTTC. Translated, it gives CASSLASGQEYF.

V is TRBV7-2 and J is TRBJ2-5, with 13 nucleotides matching TRBD2. CDR3 length: 15 amino acids. CDR1 and CDR2 from the germline V gene are SGHTA and FQGNSA. V gave up 5 bases and J gave up 5 bases; unmatched junction bases: 5. The CDR3 nucleotides read TGTGCCAGCAGCCGGACTAGCGGGGGATGGGAGACCCAGTACTTC. It encodes CASSRTSGGWETQYF. Drawing the rest from reference TRBV7-2 and TRBJ2-5, the complete variable domain is GAGVSQSPSNKVTEKGKDVELRCDPISGHTALYWYRQSLGQGLEFLIYFQGNSAPDKSGLPSDRFSAERTGGSVSTLTIQRTQQEDSAVYLCASSRTSGGWETQYFGPGTRLLVL.

The chain recombines TRBV12-3 or TRBV12-4 with TRBJ2-7; 8 bases are shared with TRBD2. The junction had 2 bases not matched to a gene; V was cut back by 7 bases and J by 3 bases. This CDR3 comprises 12 residues. This CDR3 reads CASTAGGYEQYF. In nucleotides, the CDR3 is TGTGCCAGCACTGCGGGGGGCTACGAGCAGTACTTC.

The rearrangement joins TRBV2 to TRBJ1-2, with 8 bases aligning to TRBD1. V lost 4 bases and J lost 5; bases outside the gene matches: 9. CDR1 and CDR2 from the germline V gene are SNHLY and FYNNEI. The CDR3 has 15 amino acids. Written as DNA, the CDR3 is TGTGCCAGCAGTGGGACAGGGATTACAATTTATGGCTACACCTTC. Its translation is CASSGTGITIYGYTF.

This clone was observed a single time. This sequence joins TRBV27 and TRBJ2-7; D is possibly TRBD1 (5 bases). Germline assignment: CDR1 MNHEY and CDR2 SMNVEV (reference sequence). CDR3 length: 13 residues. Trimming took 5 bases from V and 1 from J, leaving 9 bases between them. CDR3 bases: TGTGCCAGCAGTCACTACAGGTCCTACGAGCAGTACTTC. Its protein product is CASSHYRSYEQYF.

V gene TRBV7-9 combines with J gene TRBJ2-5; D gene uncertain. Germline CDR1 SEHNR, CDR2 FQNEAQ (reference sequence). The V end lost 0 bases, the J end lost 1 base, and 6 bases lay between the germline ends. The CDR3 runs 14 residues. CDR3 sequence: CASSLAGAQETQYF. The CDR3 DNA is TGTGCCAGCAGCTTAGCAGGAGCCCAAGAGACCCAGTACTTC. The complete variable domain, with remaining parts taken from reference TRBV7-9 and TRBJ2-5, reads DTGVSQNPRHKITKRGQNVTFRCDPISEHNRLYWYRQTLGQGPEFLTYFQNEAQLEKSRLLSDRFSAERPKGSFSTLEIQRTEQGDSAMYLCASSLAGAQETQYFGPGTRLLVL.